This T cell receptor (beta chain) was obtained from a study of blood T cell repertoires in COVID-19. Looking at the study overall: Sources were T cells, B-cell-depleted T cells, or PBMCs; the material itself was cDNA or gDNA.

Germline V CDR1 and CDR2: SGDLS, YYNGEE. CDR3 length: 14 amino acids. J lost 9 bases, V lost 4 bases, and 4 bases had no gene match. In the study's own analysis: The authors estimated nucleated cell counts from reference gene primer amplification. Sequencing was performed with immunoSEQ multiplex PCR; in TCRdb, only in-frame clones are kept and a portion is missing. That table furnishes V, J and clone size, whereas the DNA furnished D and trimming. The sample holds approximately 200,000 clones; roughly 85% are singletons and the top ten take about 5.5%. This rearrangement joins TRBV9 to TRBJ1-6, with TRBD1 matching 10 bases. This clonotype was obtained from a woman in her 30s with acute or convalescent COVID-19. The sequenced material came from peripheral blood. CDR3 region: CASSFGQGGSPLHF. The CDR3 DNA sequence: TGTGCCAGCAGCTTCGGACAGGGGGGTTCACCCCTCCACTTT.